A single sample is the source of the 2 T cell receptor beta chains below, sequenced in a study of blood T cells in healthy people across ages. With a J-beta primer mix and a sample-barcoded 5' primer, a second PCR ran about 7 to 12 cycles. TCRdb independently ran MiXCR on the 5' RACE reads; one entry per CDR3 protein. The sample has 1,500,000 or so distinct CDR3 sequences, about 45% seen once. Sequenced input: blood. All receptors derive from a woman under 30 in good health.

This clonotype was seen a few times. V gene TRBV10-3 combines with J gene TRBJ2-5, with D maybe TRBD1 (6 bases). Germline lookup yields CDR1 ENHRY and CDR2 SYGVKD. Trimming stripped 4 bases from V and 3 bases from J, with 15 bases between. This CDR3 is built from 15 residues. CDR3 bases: TGTGCCATCAGTGCCAACTTAGGGGGAGAAGAGACCCAGTACTTC. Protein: CAISANLGGEETQYF.

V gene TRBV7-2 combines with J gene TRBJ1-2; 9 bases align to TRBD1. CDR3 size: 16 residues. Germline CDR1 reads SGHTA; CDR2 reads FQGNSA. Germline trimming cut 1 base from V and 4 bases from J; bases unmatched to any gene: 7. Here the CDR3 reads CASSLGGQGVAYGYTF. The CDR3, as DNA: TGTGCCAGCAGCTTAGGGGGACAGGGTGTCGCCTATGGCTACACCTTC.